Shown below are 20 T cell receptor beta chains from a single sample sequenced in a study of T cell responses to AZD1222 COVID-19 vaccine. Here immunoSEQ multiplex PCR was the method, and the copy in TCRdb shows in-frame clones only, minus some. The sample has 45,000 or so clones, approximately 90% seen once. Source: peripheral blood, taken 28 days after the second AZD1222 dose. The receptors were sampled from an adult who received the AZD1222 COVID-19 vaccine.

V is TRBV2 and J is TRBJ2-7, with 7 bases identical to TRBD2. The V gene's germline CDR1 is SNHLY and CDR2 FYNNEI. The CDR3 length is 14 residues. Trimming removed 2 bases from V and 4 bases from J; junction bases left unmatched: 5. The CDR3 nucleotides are TGTGCCAGCAGTGAAATTGCGGGAGATTACGAGCAGTACTTC. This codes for CASSEIAGDYEQYF.

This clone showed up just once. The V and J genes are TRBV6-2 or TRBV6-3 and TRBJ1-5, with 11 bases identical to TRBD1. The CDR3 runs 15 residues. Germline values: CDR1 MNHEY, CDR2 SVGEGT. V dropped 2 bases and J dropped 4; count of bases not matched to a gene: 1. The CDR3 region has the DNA TGTGCCAGCAGTTACCGGGACAGGGGGAATCAGCCCCAGCATTTT. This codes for CASSYRDRGNQPQHF.

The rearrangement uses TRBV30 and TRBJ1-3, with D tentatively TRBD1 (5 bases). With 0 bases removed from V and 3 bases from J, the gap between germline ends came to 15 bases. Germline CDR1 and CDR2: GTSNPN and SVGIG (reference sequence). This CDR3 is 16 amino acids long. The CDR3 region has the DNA TGTGCCTGGAGTGTACCGAGCATAAGGGGTGGAAACACCATATATTTT. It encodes CAWSVPSIRGGNTIYF.

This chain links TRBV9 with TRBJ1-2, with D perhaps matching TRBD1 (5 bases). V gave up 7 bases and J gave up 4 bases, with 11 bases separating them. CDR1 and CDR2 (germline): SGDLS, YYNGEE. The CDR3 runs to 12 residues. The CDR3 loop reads CASGPQGYGYTF. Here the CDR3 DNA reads TGTGCCAGCGGCCCTCAGGGCTATGGCTACACCTTC.

DNA of the CDR3: TGTGCCACCAATAGACCCCCGGGACAGGATGAAAAACTGTTTTTT. Amino acid sequence: CATNRPPGQDEKLFF. The chain recombines TRBV28 with TRBJ1-4; 8 positions agree with TRBD1. This CDR3 region has 15 residues. The germline CDR1 and CDR2 sequences are MDHEN and SYDVKM. V was clipped by 10 bases and J by 6 bases; unmatched bases: 13.

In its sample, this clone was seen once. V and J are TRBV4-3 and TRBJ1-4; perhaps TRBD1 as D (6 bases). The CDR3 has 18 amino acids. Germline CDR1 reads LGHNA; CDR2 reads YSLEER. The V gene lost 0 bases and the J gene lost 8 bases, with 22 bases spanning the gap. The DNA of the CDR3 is TGCGCCAGCAGCCAAGATCTTCCCCTTGGGGGCAGTTTAGAAAAACTGTTTTTT. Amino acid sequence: CASSQDLPLGGSLEKLFF.

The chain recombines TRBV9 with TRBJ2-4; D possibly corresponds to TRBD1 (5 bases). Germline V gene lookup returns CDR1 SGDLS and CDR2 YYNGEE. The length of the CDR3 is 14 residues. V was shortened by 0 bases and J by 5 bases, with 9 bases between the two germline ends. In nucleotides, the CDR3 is TGTGCCAGCAGCGTAGGACAGTTCCAAAACATTCAGTACTTC. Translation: CASSVGQFQNIQYF.

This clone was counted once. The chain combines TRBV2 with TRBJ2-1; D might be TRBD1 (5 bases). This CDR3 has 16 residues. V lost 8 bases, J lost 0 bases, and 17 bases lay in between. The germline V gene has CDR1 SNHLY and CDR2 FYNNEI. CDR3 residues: CASGARLASSYNEQFF. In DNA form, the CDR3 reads TGTGCCAGCGGGGCCAGACTCGCTAGCTCCTACAATGAGCAGTTCTTC.

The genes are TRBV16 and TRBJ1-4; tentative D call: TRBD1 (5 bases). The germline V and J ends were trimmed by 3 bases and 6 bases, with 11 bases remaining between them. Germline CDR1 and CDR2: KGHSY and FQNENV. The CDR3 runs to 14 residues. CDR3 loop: CASSHRVLDEKLFF. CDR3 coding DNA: TGTGCCAGCAGCCACAGGGTCCTCGATGAAAAACTGTTTTTT.

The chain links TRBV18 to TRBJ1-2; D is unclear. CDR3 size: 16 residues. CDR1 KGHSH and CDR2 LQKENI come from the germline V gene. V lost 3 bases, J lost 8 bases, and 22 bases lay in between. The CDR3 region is CASSPLILKGPFGYTF. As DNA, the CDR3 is TGTGCCAGCTCACCGCTCATCCTAAAAGGACCATTCGGCTACACCTTC.

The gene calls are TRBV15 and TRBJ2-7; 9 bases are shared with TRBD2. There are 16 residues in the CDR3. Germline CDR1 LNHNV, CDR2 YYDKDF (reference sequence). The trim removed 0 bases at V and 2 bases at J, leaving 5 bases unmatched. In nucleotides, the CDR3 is TGTGCCACCAGCAGAGATGGGCTAGCGGGAACCTACGAGCAGTACTTC. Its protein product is CATSRDGLAGTYEQYF.

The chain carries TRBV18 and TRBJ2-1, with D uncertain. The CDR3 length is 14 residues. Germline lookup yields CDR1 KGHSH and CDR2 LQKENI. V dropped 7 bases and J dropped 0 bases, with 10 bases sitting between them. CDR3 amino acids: CASFSTNSYNEQFF. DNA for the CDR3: TGTGCCAGCTTCAGCACTAACTCCTACAATGAGCAGTTCTTC.

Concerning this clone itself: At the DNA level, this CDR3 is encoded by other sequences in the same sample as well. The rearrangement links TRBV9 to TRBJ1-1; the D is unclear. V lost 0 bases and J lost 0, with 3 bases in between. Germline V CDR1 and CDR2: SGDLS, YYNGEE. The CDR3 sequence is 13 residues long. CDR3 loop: CASSVDLNTEAFF. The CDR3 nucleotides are TGTGCCAGCAGCGTAGACTTGAACACTGAAGCTTTCTTT.

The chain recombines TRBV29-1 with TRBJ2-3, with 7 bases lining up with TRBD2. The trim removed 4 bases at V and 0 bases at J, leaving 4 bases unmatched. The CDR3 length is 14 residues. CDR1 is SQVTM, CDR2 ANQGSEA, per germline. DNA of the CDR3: TGCAGCGTTGCGAGCGGGGCTAGCACAGATACGCAGTATTTT. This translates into CSVASGASTDTQYF.

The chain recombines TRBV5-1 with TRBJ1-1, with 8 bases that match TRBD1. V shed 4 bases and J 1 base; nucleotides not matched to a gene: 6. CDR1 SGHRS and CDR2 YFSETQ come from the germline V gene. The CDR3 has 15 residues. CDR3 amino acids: CASSARQGTNTEAFF. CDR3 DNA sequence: TGCGCCAGCAGCGCCCGACAGGGGACGAACACTGAAGCTTTCTTT.

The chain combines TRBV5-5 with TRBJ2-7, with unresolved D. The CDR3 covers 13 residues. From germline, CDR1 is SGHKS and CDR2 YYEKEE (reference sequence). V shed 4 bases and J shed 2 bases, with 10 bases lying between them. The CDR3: CASSAAIAYEQYF. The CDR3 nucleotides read TGTGCCAGCAGCGCCGCTATAGCCTACGAGCAGTACTTC. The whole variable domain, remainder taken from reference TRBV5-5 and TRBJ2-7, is DAGVTQSPTHLIKTRGQQVTLRCSPISGHKSVSWYQQVLGQGPQFIFQYYEKEERGRGNFPDRFSARQFPNYSSELNVNALLLGDSALYLCASSAAIAYEQYFGPGTRLTVT.

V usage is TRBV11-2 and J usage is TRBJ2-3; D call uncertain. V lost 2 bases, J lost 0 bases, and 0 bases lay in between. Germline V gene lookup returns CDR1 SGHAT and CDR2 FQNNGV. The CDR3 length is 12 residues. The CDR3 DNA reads TGTGCCAGCAGCTTAAGCACAGATACGCAGTATTTT. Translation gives CASSLSTDTQYF.

The CDR3 region has the DNA TGTGCCAGTACGAACAGGGTTGGCGAGCAGTACTTC. Its protein product is CASTNRVGEQYF. V is TRBV19 and J is TRBJ2-7; weak D call: TRBD1 (6 bases). This CDR3 has 12 residues. Between the trimmed V and J ends, which lost 7 bases and 6 bases, there was a span of 13 bases. The germline CDR1 and CDR2 sequences are LNHDA and SQIVND (reference sequence).

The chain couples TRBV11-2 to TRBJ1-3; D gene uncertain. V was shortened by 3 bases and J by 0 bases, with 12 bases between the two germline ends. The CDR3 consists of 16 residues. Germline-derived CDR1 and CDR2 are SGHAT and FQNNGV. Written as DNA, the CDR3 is TGTGCCAGCAGCTTTCAGGACCGTAGCTCTGGAAACACCATATATTTT. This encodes CASSFQDRSSGNTIYF.

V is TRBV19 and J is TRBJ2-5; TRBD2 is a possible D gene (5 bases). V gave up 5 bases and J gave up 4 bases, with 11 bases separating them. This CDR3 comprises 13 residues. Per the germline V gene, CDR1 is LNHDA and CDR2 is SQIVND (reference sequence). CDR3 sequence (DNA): TGTGCCAGTAGTTGGAGGATCGGAGAGACCCAGTACTTC. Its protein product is CASSWRIGETQYF.